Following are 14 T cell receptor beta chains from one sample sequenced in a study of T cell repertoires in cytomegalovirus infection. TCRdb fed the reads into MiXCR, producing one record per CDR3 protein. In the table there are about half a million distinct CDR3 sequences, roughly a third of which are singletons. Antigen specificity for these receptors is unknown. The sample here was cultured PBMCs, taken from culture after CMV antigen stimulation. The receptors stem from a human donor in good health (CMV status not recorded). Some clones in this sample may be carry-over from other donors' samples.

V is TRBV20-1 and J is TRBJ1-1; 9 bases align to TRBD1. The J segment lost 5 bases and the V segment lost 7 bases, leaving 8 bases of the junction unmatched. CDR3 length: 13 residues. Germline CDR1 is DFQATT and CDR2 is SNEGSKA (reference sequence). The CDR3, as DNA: TGCAGTGTCGCCGGACAGGGGAGGACTGAAGCTTTCTTT. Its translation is CSVAGQGRTEAFF.

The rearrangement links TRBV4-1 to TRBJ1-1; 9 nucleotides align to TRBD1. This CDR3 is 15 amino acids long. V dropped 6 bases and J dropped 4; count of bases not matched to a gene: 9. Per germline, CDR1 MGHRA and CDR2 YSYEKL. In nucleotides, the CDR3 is TGCGCCAGCAGTCCCGGGGACAGGGTAGTCACTGAAGCTTTCTTT. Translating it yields CASSPGDRVVTEAFF.

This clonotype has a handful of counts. In DNA, the CDR3 is TGTGCCACCAGCAGAGATTCCCCCTTCCAGGGAAGACGGACTGAAGCTTTCTTT. As protein: CATSRDSPFQGRRTEAFF. The V call is TRBV15, the J call TRBJ1-1, with D tentatively TRBD1 (5 bases). The CDR3 length is 18 residues. With 0 bases removed from V and 5 bases from J, the gap between germline ends came to 22 bases. CDR1 and CDR2 from the germline V gene are LNHNV and YYDKDF (reference sequence).

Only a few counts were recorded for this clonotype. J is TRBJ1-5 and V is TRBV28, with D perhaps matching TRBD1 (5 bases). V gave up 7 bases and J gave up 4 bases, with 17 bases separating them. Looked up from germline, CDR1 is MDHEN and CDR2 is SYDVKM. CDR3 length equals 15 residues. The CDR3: CASTSGGAPNQPQHF. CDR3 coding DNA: TGTGCCAGCACCTCGGGCGGGGCTCCTAATCAGCCCCAGCATTTT. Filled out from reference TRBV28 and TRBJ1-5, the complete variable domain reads DVKVTQSSRYLVKRTGEKVFLECVQDMDHENMFWYRQDPGLGLRLIYFSYDVKMKEKGDIPEGYSVSREKKERFSLILESASTNQTSMYLCASTSGGAPNQPQHFGDGTRLSIL.

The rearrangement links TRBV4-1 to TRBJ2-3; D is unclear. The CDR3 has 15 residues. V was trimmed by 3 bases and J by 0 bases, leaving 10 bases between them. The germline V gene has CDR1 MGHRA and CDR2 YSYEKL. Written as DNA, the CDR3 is TGCGCCAGCAGCCAGCTACTCAGAAGCACAGATACGCAGTATTTT. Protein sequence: CASSQLLRSTDTQYF.

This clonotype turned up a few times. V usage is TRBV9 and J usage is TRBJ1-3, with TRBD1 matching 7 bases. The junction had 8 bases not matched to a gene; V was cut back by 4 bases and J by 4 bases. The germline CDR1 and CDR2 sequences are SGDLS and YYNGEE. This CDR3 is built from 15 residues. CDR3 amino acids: CASSPGQQPGNTIYF. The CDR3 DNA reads TGTGCCAGCAGCCCGGGACAGCAACCCGGAAACACCATATATTTT.

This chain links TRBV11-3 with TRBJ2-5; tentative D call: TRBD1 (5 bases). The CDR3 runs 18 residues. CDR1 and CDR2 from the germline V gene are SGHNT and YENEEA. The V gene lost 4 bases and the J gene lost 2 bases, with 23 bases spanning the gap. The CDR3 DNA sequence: TGTGCCAGCAGCTCAACCAAAAACCACCCAGGGAATCAAGAGACCCAGTACTTC. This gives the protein CASSSTKNHPGNQETQYF.

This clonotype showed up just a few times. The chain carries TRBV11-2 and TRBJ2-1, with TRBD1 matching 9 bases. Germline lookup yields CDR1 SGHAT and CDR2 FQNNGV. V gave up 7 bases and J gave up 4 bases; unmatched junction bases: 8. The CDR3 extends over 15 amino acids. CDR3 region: CASTRQGERYNEQFF. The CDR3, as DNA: TGTGCCAGCACCCGACAGGGGGAAAGGTACAATGAGCAGTTCTTC.

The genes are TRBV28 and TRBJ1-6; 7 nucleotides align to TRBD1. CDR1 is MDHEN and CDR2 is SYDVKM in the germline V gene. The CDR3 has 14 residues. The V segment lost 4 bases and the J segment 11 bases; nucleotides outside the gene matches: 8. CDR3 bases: TGTGCCAGCAGTTATACCAGGGGGGCCACACCCCTCCACTTT. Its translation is CASSYTRGATPLHF.

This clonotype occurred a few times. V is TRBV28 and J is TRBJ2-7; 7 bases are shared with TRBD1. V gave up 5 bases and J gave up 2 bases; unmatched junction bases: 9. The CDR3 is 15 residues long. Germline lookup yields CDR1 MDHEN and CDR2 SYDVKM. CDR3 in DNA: TGTGCCAGCAGTGGCCCCGGGACAGCTCCCTACGAGCAGTACTTC. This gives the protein CASSGPGTAPYEQYF.

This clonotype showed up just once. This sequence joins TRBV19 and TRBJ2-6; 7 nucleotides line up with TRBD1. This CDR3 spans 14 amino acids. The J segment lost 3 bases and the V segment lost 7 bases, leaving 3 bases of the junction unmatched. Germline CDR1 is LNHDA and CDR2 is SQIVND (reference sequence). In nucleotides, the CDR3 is TGTGCCAGTACGACAGGGAATGGGGCCAACGTCCTGACTTTC. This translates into CASTTGNGANVLTF. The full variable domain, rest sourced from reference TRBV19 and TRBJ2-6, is DGGITQSPKYLFRKEGQNVTLSCEQNLNHDAMYWYRQDPGQGLRLIYYSQIVNDFQKGDIAEGYSVSREKKESFPLTVTSAQKNPTAFYLCASTTGNGANVLTFGAGSRLTVL.

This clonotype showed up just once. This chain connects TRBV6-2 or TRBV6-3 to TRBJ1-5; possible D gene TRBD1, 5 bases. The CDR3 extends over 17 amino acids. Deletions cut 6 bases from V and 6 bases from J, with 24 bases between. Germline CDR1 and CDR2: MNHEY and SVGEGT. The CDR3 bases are TGTGCCAGCAGCCCGCGTAGAGGTGAGGGGTACGGTCAGCCCCAGCATTTT. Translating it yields CASSPRRGEGYGQPQHF.

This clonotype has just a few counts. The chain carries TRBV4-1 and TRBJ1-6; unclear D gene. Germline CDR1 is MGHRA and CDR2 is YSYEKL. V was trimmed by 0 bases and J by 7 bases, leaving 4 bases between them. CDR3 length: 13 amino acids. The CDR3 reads CASSQDPNSPLHF. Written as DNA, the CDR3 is TGCGCCAGCAGCCAAGATCCGAATTCACCCCTCCACTTT.

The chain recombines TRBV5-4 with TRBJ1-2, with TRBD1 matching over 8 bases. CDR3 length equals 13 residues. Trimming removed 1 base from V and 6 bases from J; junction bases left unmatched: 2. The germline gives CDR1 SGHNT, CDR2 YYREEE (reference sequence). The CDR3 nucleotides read TGTGCCAGCAGCTTGCAGGACAGGGATGGCTACACCTTC. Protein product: CASSLQDRDGYTF.